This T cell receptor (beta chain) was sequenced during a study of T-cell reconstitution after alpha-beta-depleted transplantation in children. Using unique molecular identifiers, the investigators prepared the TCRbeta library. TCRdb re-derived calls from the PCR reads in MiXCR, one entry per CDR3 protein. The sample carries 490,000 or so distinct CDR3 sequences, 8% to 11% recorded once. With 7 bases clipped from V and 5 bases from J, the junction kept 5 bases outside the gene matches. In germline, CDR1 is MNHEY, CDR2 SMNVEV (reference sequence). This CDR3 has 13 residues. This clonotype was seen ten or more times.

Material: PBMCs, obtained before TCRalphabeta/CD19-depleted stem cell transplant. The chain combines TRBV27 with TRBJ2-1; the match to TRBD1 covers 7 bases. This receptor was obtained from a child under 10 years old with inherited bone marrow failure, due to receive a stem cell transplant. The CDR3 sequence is CASTDRSNNEQFF. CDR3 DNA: TGTGCCAGCACGGACAGGTCGAACAATGAGCAGTTCTTC.